A selection of T cell receptor beta chains follows, all from one sample in a study of blood T cell repertoires in COVID-19. Data came from immunoSEQ multiplex PCR; TCRdb stores just in-frame clones and leaves some out. The data contain roughly 110,000 clones, 90% to 95% of them seen just once; the ten biggest clones take up 1% to 1.5%. The sequencing sample was made of peripheral blood. Receptor source: a woman aged 30 to 39 with acute or convalescent COVID-19. CDR3s include the opening cysteine and the closing phenylalanine or tryptophan. D genes are given only for firm matches. The size of a clone is reported for some rows only, either as once, few or many, or as a class for expanded clones.

j_call clone_size d_call v_call cdr3_aa cdr3_nt
TRBJ2-5 . TRBD2 TRBV20-1 CSASGGLAVVETQYF TGCAGTGCTAGTGGGGGACTAGCGGTTGTGGAGACCCAGTACTTC
TRBJ2-3 . . TRBV27 CASTKDSPSTDTQYF TGTGCCAGCACTAAGGACAGCCCTAGCACAGATACGCAGTATTTT
TRBJ1-4 . . TRBV7-2 CASSLGAQPGEKLFF TGTGCCAGCAGCTTAGGAGCTCAGCCGGGGGAAAAACTGTTTTTT
TRBJ1-2 once TRBD1 TRBV6-2/TRBV6-3 CASSYYRDSGYGYTF TGTGCCAGCAGTTACTATCGGGACAGTGGGTATGGCTACACCTTC
TRBJ2-5 . TRBD1 TRBV7-2 CASSWTGSGMETQYF TGTGCCAGCAGTTGGACAGGGTCCGGCATGGAGACCCAGTACTTC
TRBJ2-7 . TRBD2 TRBV11-2 CASSLVGSSGRIYEQYF TGTGCCAGCAGCTTAGTGGGATCTAGCGGGAGGATCTACGAGCAGTACTTC
TRBJ1-3 . . TRBV4-3 CASSQDLAGSGNTIYF TGCGCCAGCAGCCAAGATTTAGCAGGGTCTGGAAACACCATATATTTT
TRBJ1-1 . . TRBV19 CASSMGPGRSAEAFF TGTGCCAGTAGTATGGGTCCAGGGAGGAGCGCCGAAGCTTTCTTT
TRBJ1-6 few . TRBV7-8 CASSLDGGQNSPLHF TGTGCCAGCAGCTTAGACGGGGGGCAGAATTCACCCCTCCACTTT
TRBJ1-2 . . TRBV4-3 CASSRPGYGYTF TGCGCCAGCAGCCGCCCAGGGTATGGCTACACCTTC
TRBJ1-2 once . TRBV6-5 CASGPDGYTF TGTGCCAGCGGCCCCGATGGCTACACCTTC
TRBJ2-3 . . TRBV4-1 CASSQVGNGHTTDTQYF TGCGCCAGCAGCCAAGTGGGGAATGGACACACCACAGATACGCAGTATTTT
TRBJ2-4 . . TRBV6-2/TRBV6-3 CASSYSFEAGRRKNIQYF TGTGCCAGCAGTTACTCTTTTGAGGCGGGCAGGCGGAAAAACATTCAGTACTTC
TRBJ2-7 . . TRBV28 CASSLTGRLIAHF TGTGCCAGCAGTTTAACAGGGCGACTTATTGCCCACTTC
TRBJ2-7 . TRBD2 TRBV9 CASSQTSEYSYEQYF TGTGCCAGCAGCCAGACTAGCGAGTACTCCTACGAGCAGTACTTC
TRBJ1-1 . . TRBV10-2 CASRTGLANTEAFF TGCGCCAGCAGAACAGGGCTGGCGAACACTGAAGCTTTCTTT
TRBJ2-1 . TRBD1 TRBV28 CASSSPWAGGRIGEQFF TGTGCCAGCAGTTCGCCGTGGGCAGGGGGTAGAATTGGTGAGCAGTTCTTC
TRBJ1-1 . . TRBV30 CAWSRSDSEAFF TGTGCCTGGAGTAGGTCCGACAGTGAAGCTTTCTTT
TRBJ1-5 . . TRBV5-8 CASSLEGVLTNQPQHF TGTGCCAGCAGCTTGGAAGGGGTTTTGACAAATCAGCCCCAGCATTTT
TRBJ1-1 . TRBD1 TRBV13 CASTLPLGDRGGTEAFF TGTGCCAGCACCCTCCCCCTGGGCGACAGGGGGGGCACTGAAGCTTTCTTT
TRBJ2-7 . . TRBV7-2 CASSLWQSYEQYF TGTGCCAGCAGCTTATGGCAAAGCTACGAGCAGTACTTC
TRBJ2-1 . TRBD2 TRBV11-3 CASSAGTSGTEQFF TGTGCCAGCAGCGCCGGGACTAGCGGTACTGAGCAGTTCTTC
TRBJ1-5 . TRBD1 TRBV6-5 CASGTGVNQPQHF TGTGCCAGCGGGACAGGGGTAAATCAGCCCCAGCATTTT
TRBJ1-5 . . TRBV19 CASSVRRGLSNQPQHF TGTGCCAGTAGTGTCCGGAGGGGCTTGAGCAATCAGCCCCAGCATTTT
TRBJ1-2 . TRBD1 TRBV24-1 CATSGPVQGAQGYGYTF TGTGCCACCAGTGGCCCAGTCCAGGGGGCGCAAGGCTATGGCTACACCTTC
TRBJ2-7 . TRBD2 TRBV6-5 CASNPGLAGSYEQYF TGTGCCAGCAACCCGGGACTAGCGGGGTCCTACGAGCAGTACTTC
TRBJ2-7 . TRBD2 TRBV27 CASSLAGGEQYF TGTGCCAGCAGTTTAGCGGGAGGAGAGCAGTACTTC
TRBJ2-1 . TRBD2 TRBV6-6 CASSRLAGAYNEQFF TGTGCCAGCAGTCGACTAGCGGGTGCCTACAATGAGCAGTTCTTC
TRBJ1-3 medium-sized . TRBV6-5 CASSRQTRSGNTIYF TGTGCCAGCAGTCGACAGACCCGCTCTGGAAACACCATATATTTT